The next 27 T cell receptor beta chains were all read from a single sample in a study of blood T cells in healthy people across ages. Next came a second PCR, run for about 7 to 12 cycles, which used a sample-barcoded 5' primer along with a J-beta primer mix. TCRdb called the 5' RACE reads again in MiXCR, with one record for every CDR3 protein. The sample holds just over 1 million distinct CDR3 sequences, 45% seen once. Sequencing was carried out using blood. Receptors originate from a woman aged 55-70 years in good health.

The DNA for the CDR3 is TGTGCCAGCAGCCAGGCCCGGACAGGGGGCTGGCAGCCCCAGCATTTT. Translation: CASSQARTGGWQPQHF. V is TRBV12-3 or TRBV12-4 and J is TRBJ1-5, with 11 nucleotides matching TRBD1. This CDR3 comprises 16 residues. V lost 6 bases and J lost 7; bases outside the gene matches: 11.

This clonotype appeared a few times. The chain is built from TRBV7-6 and TRBJ2-5; 8 bases are shared with TRBD2. The J call may be wrong; the DNA end is better matched by TRBJ2-7. Germline-derived CDR1 and CDR2 are SGHVS and FNYEAQ. The CDR3 consists of 13 residues. The CDR3 bases are TGTGCCAGCAGCTTACGGGAGGGGGACGAGCAGTACTTC. Protein sequence: CASSLREGDEQYF.

In this sample, this clonotype turned up a few times. One end of the junction fails to match germline, which may point to a read error. The chain has TRBV6-5 and TRBJ1-2, with 8 bases matching TRBD1. CDR1 MNHEY and CDR2 SVGAGI come from the germline V gene. The CDR3 consists of 13 residues. The CDR3 DNA sequence: TGTGCCAGCAATTACAGGGGGGGAGATGGCTACACCTTC. This translates into CASNYRGGDGYTF.

This rearrangement joins TRBV12-3 or TRBV12-4 to TRBJ1-5, with unresolved D. The CDR3 sequence is 17 residues long. V was trimmed by 1 base and J by 0 bases, leaving 13 bases between them. CDR3 sequence (DNA): TGTGCCAGCAGTTTAGGCAGTGGCCTGTATAGCAATCAGCCCCAGCATTTT. Translation gives CASSLGSGLYSNQPQHF.

V gene TRBV12-3 or TRBV12-4 combines with J gene TRBJ1-2, with 7 bases that match TRBD1. V dropped 5 bases and J dropped 8; count of bases not matched to a gene: 8. CDR3 length equals 13 residues. CDR3 region: CASSTTGPRGYTF. DNA for the CDR3: TGTGCCAGCAGTACGACAGGGCCCAGGGGCTACACCTTC.

The gene calls are TRBV2 and TRBJ2-5, with 7 bases fitting TRBD2. The junction had 19 bases not matched to a gene; V was cut back by 7 bases and J by 11 bases. The CDR3 contains 15 residues. The germline CDR1 and CDR2 sequences are SNHLY and FYNNEI. As DNA, the CDR3 is TGTGCCAGCACCGAAGGCGGGGGACCCTTCAATGAGCAGTACTTC. Translated: CASTEGGGPFNEQYF.

In this sample, this clonotype turned up a few times. The chain combines TRBV9 with TRBJ2-5; 7 bases agree with TRBD1. Unmatched junction bases numbered 6, after V lost 3 bases and J lost 4 bases. The CDR3 covers 14 residues. CDR1 is SGDLS and CDR2 is YYNGEE in the germline V gene. The DNA for the CDR3 is TGTGCCAGCAGCGGTTACAGGGGATTAGAGACCCAGTACTTC. It is translated as CASSGYRGLETQYF.

The chain employs TRBV6-5 and TRBJ2-7; D might be TRBD2 (5 bases). The CDR3 runs 17 residues. The V end was cut by 0 bases, the J end by 0 bases, with 15 bases between. Germline CDR1 and CDR2: MNHEY and SVGAGI. The DNA of the CDR3 is TGTGCCAGCAGTTACTCCGGCGGTCGCGGGTCCTCCTACGAGCAGTACTTC. Protein product: CASSYSGGRGSSYEQYF.

For the CDR3, the DNA is TGTGCCAGCACTCCGGGGGTAGCGGGAGCCTACGAGCAGTACTTC. This gives the protein CASTPGVAGAYEQYF. V gene TRBV6-6 combines with J gene TRBJ2-7; 9 bases fit TRBD2. The junction had 9 bases not matched to a gene; V was cut back by 7 bases and J by 2 bases. CDR1 MNHNY and CDR2 SVGAGI come from the germline V gene (reference sequence). This CDR3 is built from 15 residues.

This clonotype has ten or more counts. The chain uses TRBV29-1 and TRBJ2-3; the match to TRBD2 covers 7 bases. This CDR3 is 13 amino acids long. The germline V gene has CDR1 SQVTM and CDR2 ANQGSEA. V shed 8 bases, J shed 6 bases, and the junction held 11 bases outside the gene matches. The CDR3, as DNA: TGCAGCTCCTTGGGAGGGATCGTGGATACGCAGTATTTT. Protein sequence: CSSLGGIVDTQYF.

V and J are TRBV20-1 and TRBJ2-3; D may be TRBD1 (6 bases). V lost 6 bases and J lost 6, with 13 bases in between. Germline CDR1 reads DFQATT; CDR2 reads SNEGSKA (reference sequence). The CDR3 is 12 residues long. Written as DNA, the CDR3 is TGCAGTGCGGACAGTGAGGGGGATACGCAGTATTTT. It specifies CSADSEGDTQYF.

This clonotype has more than one count but fewer than ten. The chain has TRBV11-3 and TRBJ2-1, with 13 nucleotides matching TRBD2. The CDR3 contains 16 residues. The V gene end was trimmed by 5 bases and the J gene end by 5 bases; junction bases not matched to a gene: 6. The germline gives CDR1 SGHNT, CDR2 YENEEA. The CDR3 DNA reads as TGTGCCAGCAGCACGCGAGGACTAGCGGGAGACAATGAGCAGTTCTTC. It codes for CASSTRGLAGDNEQFF. Supplemented by reference TRBV11-3 and TRBJ2-1, the full variable domain reads EAGVVQSPRYKIIEKKQPVAFWCNPISGHNTLYWYLQNLGQGPELLIRYENEEAVDDSQLPKDRFSAERLKGVDSTLKIQPAELGDSAVYLCASSTRGLAGDNEQFFGPGTRLTVL.

This clonotype turned up a few times. The chain combines TRBV6-5 with TRBJ2-5; maybe TRBD2 (5 bases). The CDR3 has 16 residues. V lost 6 bases, J lost 5 bases, and 22 bases lay in between. Per the germline V gene, CDR1 is MNHEY and CDR2 is SVGAGI. The CDR3, as DNA: TGTGCCAGCAGGCGGAGTTTAGCAGAGACGGGGGAGACCCAGTACTTC. Protein: CASRRSLAETGETQYF.

Only a few counts were recorded for this clonotype. V and J are TRBV5-1 and TRBJ2-7; 7 bases map to TRBD1. The ends lost 0 bases at V and 0 bases at J; junction bases unmatched: 9. Germline V lookup: CDR1 SGHRS, CDR2 YFSETQ. The CDR3 runs to 17 residues. CDR3 coding DNA: TGCGCCAGCAGCTTGGGACAGGGAATTTCAAGCTCCTACGAGCAGTACTTC. Amino acid sequence: CASSLGQGISSSYEQYF. The variable domain in full, completed from reference TRBV5-1 and TRBJ2-7, reads KAGVTQTPRYLIKTRGQQVTLSCSPISGHRSVSWYQQTPGQGLQFLFEYFSETQRNKGNFPGRFSGRQFSNSRSEMNVSTLELGDSALYLCASSLGQGISSSYEQYFGPGTRLTVT.

Regarding this clonotype: Just one base apart from a much larger clone, this may be a read error. The chain joins TRBV4-2 to TRBJ2-3; D is possibly TRBD1 (6 bases). Germline CDR1 LGHNA, CDR2 YNFKEQ. Trimming removed 7 bases from V and 0 bases from J, with 23 bases in between. The length of the CDR3 is 18 residues. The CDR3 region is CASNQMGARVESTDTQYF. The CDR3 DNA follows: TGTGCCAGCAACCAGATGGGGGCTCGGGTCGAGAGCACAGATACGCAGTATTTT.

This clonotype occurred a few times. This chain joins TRBV7-2 and TRBJ2-5; a weak D match, TRBD1 (7 bases). V was cut by 5 bases and J by 2 bases, with 24 bases left in between. The CDR3 runs to 18 residues. Germline CDR1 reads SGHTA; CDR2 reads FQGNSA. The CDR3 DNA reads as TGTGCCAGCAGCACCCCAGGAGGGGGCCAGAACTCTCAAGAGACCCAGTACTTC. Its protein is CASSTPGGGQNSQETQYF.

This clonotype was counted only a few times. The chain uses TRBV25-1 and TRBJ1-4, with 7 bases identical to TRBD1. V shed 3 bases and J 4 bases; nucleotides not matched to a gene: 5. Germline V gene data show CDR1 as MGHDK and CDR2 as SYGVNS. CDR3 length: 15 amino acids. The CDR3 region is CASSDPGGGNEKLFF. CDR3 bases: TGTGCCAGCAGTGACCCAGGGGGGGGTAATGAAAAACTGTTTTTT.

The genes are TRBV29-1 and TRBJ2-1; D is ambiguous. This CDR3 region has 16 residues. The V gene lost 4 bases and the J gene lost 3 bases, with 19 bases spanning the gap. The germline gives CDR1 SQVTM, CDR2 ANQGSEA. CDR3 residues: CSVGPSEEHYYNEQFF. The CDR3 DNA follows: TGCAGCGTTGGACCCTCTGAAGAGCATTACTACAATGAGCAGTTCTTC.

This chain uses TRBV4-1 with TRBJ1-5; 11 nucleotides match TRBD1. The germline CDR1 and CDR2 sequences are MGHRA and YSYEKL. The CDR3 has 15 amino acids. V shed 4 bases, J shed 5 bases, and the junction held 4 bases outside the gene matches. The CDR3: CASSPRTGGDQPQHF. CDR3 nucleotide sequence: TGCGCCAGCAGCCCGCGGACAGGGGGCGATCAGCCCCAGCATTTT.

This chain links TRBV3-1 with TRBJ2-5; possible D gene TRBD2, 6 bases. Trimming pared 0 bases from V and 1 base from J, leaving 12 bases between. This CDR3 region has 16 residues. The germline gives CDR1 LGHDT, CDR2 YNNKEL (reference sequence). The CDR3 here is CASSQDATSFQETQYF. DNA of the CDR3: TGTGCCAGCAGCCAAGACGCGACTAGTTTCCAAGAGACCCAGTACTTC.

This rearrangement joins TRBV2 to TRBJ2-7; D perhaps matches TRBD2 (6 bases). Looked up from germline, CDR1 is SNHLY and CDR2 is FYNNEI. The CDR3 is 14 residues long. V lost 7 bases and J 0 bases, leaving 13 bases between the germline ends. Here the CDR3 reads CASIRREGSYEQYF. Written as DNA, the CDR3 is TGTGCCAGCATACGGCGGGAAGGCTCCTACGAGCAGTACTTC.

The chain carries TRBV20-1 and TRBJ1-2, with D unclear. The CDR3 extends over 12 amino acids. V was shortened by 0 bases and J by 7 bases, with 9 bases between the two germline ends. The germline gives CDR1 DFQATT, CDR2 SNEGSKA (reference sequence). CDR3 DNA sequence: TGCAGTGCTAGAGATTACTGGGCTGGCTACACCTTC. It is translated as CSARDYWAGYTF.

The chain carries TRBV27 and TRBJ2-7; 7 positions match TRBD2. The junction had 5 bases not matched to a gene; V was cut back by 2 bases and J by 1 base. Germline V gene lookup returns CDR1 MNHEY and CDR2 SMNVEV (reference sequence). This CDR3 has 15 residues. CDR3 nucleotide sequence: TGTGCCAGCAGTTTAGCGGGAGTGCAGTCCTACGAGCAGTACTTC. Translated, it gives CASSLAGVQSYEQYF.

This rearrangement joins TRBV2 to TRBJ1-4, with 8 positions matching TRBD1. CDR1 SNHLY and CDR2 FYNNEI come from the germline V gene. The CDR3 is 15 amino acids. V was clipped by 5 bases and J by 5 bases; unmatched bases: 7. CDR3 bases: TGTGCCAGCAGTCCCAGGACAGGGTGGAATGAAAAACTGTTTTTT. This gives the protein CASSPRTGWNEKLFF.

This clonotype was picked up many times. The rearrangement uses TRBV12-3 or TRBV12-4 and TRBJ1-4; 7 nucleotides align to TRBD1. This CDR3 region has 17 residues. Unmatched junction bases numbered 17, after V lost 6 bases and J lost 7 bases. CDR3 coding DNA: TGTGCCAGCAGCTTACGACCAACAGGGTCAGGGGGTGAAAAACTGTTTTTT. Translating it yields CASSLRPTGSGGEKLFF.

This clonotype was observed a few times. This chain connects TRBV9 to TRBJ2-5; 12 bases are a match to TRBD1. In germline, CDR1 is SGDLS, CDR2 YYNGEE. The CDR3 consists of 21 residues. V lost 0 bases, J lost 11 bases, and 26 bases stayed unmatched. DNA for the CDR3: TGTGCCAGCAGCGTAGCCTTCCGCTCCGGGACAGGGGGCCCCAGTTACAATGAGCAGTACTTC. This sequence encodes CASSVAFRSGTGGPSYNEQYF.

The sample holds many counts of this clonotype. The gene calls are TRBV29-1 and TRBJ2-5; a possible D gene is TRBD1 (5 bases). The CDR3 has 11 residues. V was pared by 4 bases and J by 3 bases, with 6 bases between. Germline V CDR1 and CDR2: SQVTM, ANQGSEA. The CDR3 sequence: CSVGQKETQYF. The CDR3 nucleotides are TGCAGCGTTGGACAGAAAGAGACCCAGTACTTC.